This T cell receptor (beta chain) was sequenced in a study of Ad26.COV2.S vaccination and SARS-CoV-2 variants. As regards this clone: Its antigen is undetermined.

The CDR3 has 18 residues. Per the germline V gene, CDR1 is LGHNA and CDR2 is YSLEER. The V gene lost 2 bases and the J gene lost 0 bases, with 16 bases spanning the gap. Noted treatment: 19 received Ad26.COV2.S at low or high dose, single or two shots; 5 received placebo; per-sample allocation not given. Repertoires come from day 63 after the first vaccine or placebo injection. Vaccination used an Ad26 vector expressing Wuhan-strain SARS-CoV-2 spike. Measured with immunoSEQ multiplex PCR; TCRdb has only the in-frame clones, and not every one. The sample has about 450,000 clones, roughly 89% seen once. Study conclusions and caveats: Reportedly, spike-specific CD8+ and CD4+ T cell responses achieved substantial breadth once vaccination had taken place.

The chain links TRBV4-3 to TRBJ2-2; D gene ambiguous. Sequenced material: peripheral blood, taken in a trial of Ad26.COV2.S vaccine versus placebo. The sequence was obtained from a person between 18 and 65 years old who received the Ad26.COV2.S COVID-19 vaccine or a placebo. In DNA, the CDR3 is TGCGCCAGCAGCCAATGGACCCGTGCTTACTCGAACACCGGGGAGCTGTTTTTT. Residues: CASSQWTRAYSNTGELFF.